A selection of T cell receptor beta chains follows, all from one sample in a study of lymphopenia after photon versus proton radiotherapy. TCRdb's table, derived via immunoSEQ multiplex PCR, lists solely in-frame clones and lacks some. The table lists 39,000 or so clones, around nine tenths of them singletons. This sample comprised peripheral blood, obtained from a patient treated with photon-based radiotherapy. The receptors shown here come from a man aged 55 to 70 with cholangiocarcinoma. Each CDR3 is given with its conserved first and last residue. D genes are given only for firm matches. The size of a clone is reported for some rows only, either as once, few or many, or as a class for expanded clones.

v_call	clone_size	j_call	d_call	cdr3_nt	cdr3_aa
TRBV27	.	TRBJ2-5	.	TGTGCCAGCAGTCATGCTTTGGGGTCAGAGACCCAGTACTTC	CASSHALGSETQYF
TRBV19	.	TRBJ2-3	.	TGTGCCAGTAGACAGAGCACAGATACGCAGTATTTT	CASRQSTDTQYF
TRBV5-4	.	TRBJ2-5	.	TGTGCCAGCAGCTTCGGGGCTAGCGAACTACAAGAGACCCAGTACTTC	CASSFGASELQETQYF
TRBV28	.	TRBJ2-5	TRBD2	TGTGCCAGCAGTTTAAAGCTAGCGGGAGGGCGGGCAAAAGAGACCCAGTACTTC	CASSLKLAGGRAKETQYF
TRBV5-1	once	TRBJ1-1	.	TGCGCCAGCAGCTCACGGTACGGGGGGATGAACACTGAAGCTTTCTTT	CASSSRYGGMNTEAFF
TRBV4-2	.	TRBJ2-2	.	TGTGCCAGCAGCCACGGGCCCGGTGGGGTGGCCGGGGAGCTGTTTTTT	CASSHGPGGVAGELFF
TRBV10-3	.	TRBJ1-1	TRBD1	TGTGCCATCAGTCCCAACCAGGGGGCGATTACTGAAGCTTTCTTT	CAISPNQGAITEAFF
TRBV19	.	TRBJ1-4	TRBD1	TGTGCCACCGTCGGAACGCCAGGGGGTAATGAAAAACTGTTTTTT	CATVGTPGGNEKLFF
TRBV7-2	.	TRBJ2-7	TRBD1	TGTGCCAGCAGCCTTGGGGACAGGTCCTACGAGCAGTACTTC	CASSLGDRSYEQYF
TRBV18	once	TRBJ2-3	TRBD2	TGTGCCAGCTCACCCCTCTTGGGGCTAGCGGCAGATACGCAGTATTTT	CASSPLLGLAADTQYF
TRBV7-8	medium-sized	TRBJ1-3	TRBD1	TGTGCCAGCAGCACAGGGGACTCTGGAAACACCATATATTTT	CASSTGDSGNTIYF
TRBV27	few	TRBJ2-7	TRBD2	TGTGCCAGCAGGAGCGGGGGGCAAAACTACGAGCAGTACTTC	CASRSGGQNYEQYF
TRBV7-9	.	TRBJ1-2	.	TGTGCCAGCAGCTTAGCGCTCGGGGAGTATGGCTACACCTTC	CASSLALGEYGYTF
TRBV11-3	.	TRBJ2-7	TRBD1	TGTGCCAGCAGCACAGGGGGCGAGCAGTACTTC	CASSTGGEQYF
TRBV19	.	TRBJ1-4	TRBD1	TGTGCCAGTAGCCTAGGGGGCTTTAATGAAAAACTGTTTTTT	CASSLGGFNEKLFF
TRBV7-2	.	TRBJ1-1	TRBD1	TGTGCCAGCAGCTTAGAGGGACAGGGGGCGGTAGGCACTGAAGCTTTCTTT	CASSLEGQGAVGTEAFF
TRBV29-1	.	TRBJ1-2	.	TGCAGCGTTGACGACAGCAACTATGGCTACACCTTC	CSVDDSNYGYTF